The 19 T cell receptor beta chains given below trace back to one sample, sequenced in a study of post-analysis software for immune sequencing data. Unique molecular identifiers had been added to the TCR beta cDNA libraries. TCRdb re-called the PCR reads with MiXCR, one entry per CDR3 protein. Of approximately 260,000 distinct CDR3 sequences in the sample, 36% are singletons; the top ten hold around 4.8%. Study findings and constraints: Patients showed TRBV5-6, TRBV5-1 and TRBV20-1 among several TRBV segments more frequent than in controls.

Their cognate antigens are unknown. Sequenced material: blood. These TCRs come from a girl aged 10-17 years with multiple sclerosis.

This clonotype was counted at least ten times. This chain joins TRBV7-3 and TRBJ2-6, with a possible D match to TRBD2 (5 bases). The germline V and J ends were trimmed by 4 bases and 0 bases, with 22 bases remaining between them. Germline values: CDR1 SGHTA, CDR2 FQGTGA. CDR3 length: 20 amino acids. CDR3 sequence (DNA): TGTGCCAGCAGCTACATGATAGGAAAGCCGAGGGACTCTGGGGCCAACGTCCTGACTTTC. The encoded protein is CASSYMIGKPRDSGANVLTF.

This chain links TRBV3-1 with TRBJ2-3; D unclear. Germline lookup yields CDR1 LGHDT and CDR2 YNNKEL (reference sequence). The CDR3 spans 14 residues. Trimming took 0 bases from V and 5 from J, leaving 9 bases between them. Here the CDR3 reads CASSQDSWLDTQYF. CDR3 in DNA: TGTGCCAGCAGCCAAGATTCTTGGCTAGATACGCAGTATTTT.

This clonotype was seen ten or more times. This chain links TRBV5-1 with TRBJ2-3; the D is unclear. The CDR3 is 13 amino acids. V gave up 4 bases and J gave up 3 bases, with 9 bases separating them. The V gene's germline CDR1 is SGHRS and CDR2 YFSETQ. The CDR3, as DNA: TGCGCCAGCAGCCCCGGTCCAACAGATACGCAGTATTTT. Its translation: CASSPGPTDTQYF. The variable domain in full, with the rest retrieved from reference TRBV5-1 and TRBJ2-3, is KAGVTQTPRYLIKTRGQQVTLSCSPISGHRSVSWYQQTPGQGLQFLFEYFSETQRNKGNFPGRFSGRQFSNSRSEMNVSTLELGDSALYLCASSPGPTDTQYFGPGTRLTVL.

As DNA, the CDR3 is TGTGCCAGCAGCCCCGACAGGGGCCCAGGGACCCAGTACTTC. As protein: CASSPDRGPGTQYF. The rearrangement joins TRBV12-3 or TRBV12-4 to TRBJ2-5; 8 bases line up with TRBD1. This CDR3 spans 14 amino acids. J lost 7 bases, V lost 6 bases, and 10 bases had no gene match.

A remark on this clonotype: This may stem from a read error, because a much larger clone lies one nucleotide away. The rearrangement joins TRBV12-3 or TRBV12-4 to TRBJ1-1, with D possibly TRBD1 on 5 matching bases. There are 13 residues in the CDR3. CDR3 coding DNA: TGTACCAGCAGCCCCTCGGGGGTAGTTAAAGCTTTCTTT. Translation gives CTSSPSGVVKAFF.

This sequence joins TRBV14 and TRBJ2-1, with 7 bases fitting TRBD2. The CDR3 is 13 residues long. V was pared by 4 bases and J by 9 bases, with 6 bases of the junction left unmatched. The germline gives CDR1 SGHDN, CDR2 FVKESK. CDR3 DNA sequence: TGTGCCAGCAGCCCAGGTGGCGGGGGTGAGCAGTTCTTC. It specifies CASSPGGGGEQFF.

Only a few counts were recorded for this clonotype. This chain connects TRBV3-1 to TRBJ1-4; possible D gene TRBD1, 5 bases. Germline V gene sequence: CDR1 LGHDT, CDR2 YNNKEL (reference sequence). V was cut by 5 bases and J by 5 bases, with 12 bases left in between. The CDR3 length is 14 residues. The CDR3 DNA reads as TGTGCCAGCAGCTCCAGACAGATAAATGAAAAACTGTTTTTT. This sequence encodes CASSSRQINEKLFF. The whole variable domain, filled in from reference TRBV3-1 and TRBJ1-4, reads DTAVSQTPKYLVTQMGNDKSIKCEQNLGHDTMYWYKQDSKKFLKIMFSYNNKELIINETVPNRFSPKSPDKAHLNLHINSLELGDSAVYFCASSSRQINEKLFFGSGTQLSVL.

The CDR3 here is CASSPQGGMNTEAFF. The DNA of the CDR3 is TGTGCCAGCTCGCCGCAGGGGGGAATGAACACTGAAGCTTTCTTT. The rearrangement joins TRBV18 to TRBJ1-1; the match to TRBD1 covers 7 bases. V lost 6 bases and J lost 0; bases outside the gene matches: 7. CDR1 and CDR2 from the germline V gene are KGHSH and LQKENI. This CDR3 region has 15 residues.

At least ten counts were recorded for this clonotype. The chain is built from TRBV20-1 and TRBJ1-1; perhaps TRBD1 as D (5 bases). Germline lookup yields CDR1 DFQATT and CDR2 SNEGSKA (reference sequence). Trimming removed 6 bases from V and 5 bases from J, with 16 bases in between. The CDR3 covers 13 residues. The CDR3 DNA reads as TGCAGTGCGCCAGGGCCAGTGGGAACTGAAGCTTTCTTT. Its translation is CSAPGPVGTEAFF.

This clonotype was found many times. The V call is TRBV29-1, the J call TRBJ2-1; 10 bases are a match to TRBD1. CDR1 and CDR2 from the germline V gene are SQVTM and ANQGSEA. The CDR3 spans 13 residues. Trimming took 6 bases from V and 10 from J; bases not matched to a gene: 9. The CDR3 is CSVGQGVGVEQFF. CDR3 coding DNA: TGCAGCGTCGGACAGGGGGTCGGAGTGGAGCAGTTCTTC.

This clonotype was recorded many times. The chain links TRBV5-1 to TRBJ2-1, with 8 bases aligning to TRBD2. Germline CDR1 reads SGHRS; CDR2 reads YFSETQ. The CDR3 is made up of 18 amino acids. The ends lost 0 bases at V and 7 bases at J; junction bases unmatched: 15. The CDR3 bases are TGCGCCAGCAGCTTGGTGGGGATTAGCGGGACCCTGGGGAATGAGCAGTTCTTC. It encodes CASSLVGISGTLGNEQFF. The full variable domain, with the rest looked up from reference TRBV5-1 and TRBJ2-1, is KAGVTQTPRYLIKTRGQQVTLSCSPISGHRSVSWYQQTPGQGLQFLFEYFSETQRNKGNFPGRFSGRQFSNSRSEMNVSTLELGDSALYLCASSLVGISGTLGNEQFFGPGTRLTVL.

This clonotype was counted many times. J is TRBJ2-1 and V is TRBV20-1; D is undetermined. The CDR3 is 15 amino acids. V was clipped by 6 bases and J by 4 bases, with 19 bases between them. Germline assignment: CDR1 DFQATT and CDR2 SNEGSKA (reference sequence). CDR3 region: CSAAFDTALYNEQFF. CDR3 DNA: TGCAGTGCCGCTTTCGACACCGCCCTTTACAATGAGCAGTTCTTC.

This clonotype was counted ten times or more. The V and J genes are TRBV6-5 and TRBJ2-3; 10 bases agree with TRBD1. V dropped 10 bases and J dropped 2; count of bases not matched to a gene: 6. The CDR3 sequence is 14 residues long. Germline lookup yields CDR1 MNHEY and CDR2 SVGAGI. The CDR3 DNA sequence: TGTGCCACCAGGACAGGGGGTTTCACAGATACGCAGTATTTT. It translates to CATRTGGFTDTQYF.

The chain is built from TRBV18 and TRBJ2-5; 7 positions match TRBD1. Trimming removed 2 bases from V and 1 base from J; junction bases left unmatched: 4. The CDR3 length is 15 residues. CDR1 is KGHSH, CDR2 LQKENI, per germline. CDR3 DNA: TGTGCCAGCTCACCAGCGACAGGGCTCCAAGAGACCCAGTACTTC. Translated, it gives CASSPATGLQETQYF.

This chain links TRBV29-1 with TRBJ2-7; D not certain. The CDR3 totals 15 residues. Trimming pared 1 base from V and 1 base from J, leaving 14 bases between. The germline gives CDR1 SQVTM, CDR2 ANQGSEA. CDR3: CSVEVGQSLSYEQYF. CDR3 in DNA: TGCAGCGTTGAAGTAGGGCAGTCACTTTCCTACGAGCAGTACTTC.

This clonotype was observed a handful of times. Since a much larger clone is just one base distant, this may be a read error. The V call is TRBV10-1, the J call TRBJ1-2; a weak D match, TRBD1 (5 bases). Between the trimmed V and J ends, which lost 2 bases and 7 bases, there was a span of 17 bases. Germline CDR1 is WNHNN and CDR2 is SYGVQD (reference sequence). The CDR3 loop spans 15 amino acids. CDR3 coding DNA: TGCGCCAGCAGTGAGGGGACGGACGGGACGGCTGGCTACACCTTC. Its translation: CASSEGTDGTAGYTF.

This clonotype was seen a handful of times. A much larger clone lies a single base off, so this may be a read error. The V and J genes are TRBV7-9 and TRBJ1-1; D call uncertain. This CDR3 region has 13 residues. Germline lookup yields CDR1 SEHNR and CDR2 FQNEAQ (reference sequence). The CDR3 sequence is CANSRSGGAEAFF. The CDR3 nucleotides read TGTGCCAACAGCCGGTCCGGAGGCGCTGAAGCTTTCTTT.

There are many counts of this clonotype. The chain employs TRBV9 and TRBJ2-6, with a weak D call TRBD1 (7 bases). CDR1 and CDR2 from the germline V gene are SGDLS and YYNGEE. Trimming stripped 0 bases from V and 2 bases from J, with 12 bases between. The CDR3 length is 17 residues. CDR3 region: CASSVAQGGPGANVLTF. In DNA form, the CDR3 reads TGTGCCAGCAGCGTAGCCCAGGGGGGCCCTGGGGCCAACGTCCTGACTTTC.

In regard to this clonotype: A read error may be the cause here, since a much bigger clone is one base away. The rearrangement joins TRBV20-1 to TRBJ1-2; no clear D. CDR3 length: 13 amino acids. Germline V lookup: CDR1 DFQATT, CDR2 SNEGSKA (reference sequence). CDR3 DNA: TGCAATGCTTCCTTCGGGGCTAACTATGGCTACACCTTC. This encodes CNASFGANYGYTF.